This entry lists 14 T cell receptor beta chains sequenced from one sample in a study of cytomegalovirus exposure and HLA in healthy donors. The study ran its PCR with 60 Vbeta and 13 Jbeta primers. TCRdb keeps only in-frame clones here, not all; method: immunoSEQ multiplex PCR. This specimen shows about 41,000 clones; the ten leading clones hold more than 5%. Sequencing input: PBMCs. The source of these receptors is a man in his thirties or forties in good health and CMV-seronegative.

The chain combines TRBV29-1 with TRBJ2-7; no firm D call. V was cut by 1 base and J by 4 bases, with 8 bases left in between. The CDR3 runs 12 residues. Germline loops: CDR1 SQVTM, CDR2 ANQGSEA. CDR3 in amino acids: CSVEVAAYEQYF. In DNA form, the CDR3 reads TGCAGCGTTGAAGTCGCGGCTTACGAGCAGTACTTC.

The chain employs TRBV19 and TRBJ1-2, with D possibly TRBD1 on 5 matching bases. The CDR3 extends over 12 amino acids. The V gene's germline CDR1 is LNHDA and CDR2 SQIVND (reference sequence). With 6 bases removed from V and 5 bases from J, the gap between germline ends came to 10 bases. The CDR3 reads CASRKTEYGYTF. CDR3 sequence (DNA): TGTGCCAGTAGGAAGACAGAGTATGGCTACACCTTC.

The chain uses TRBV5-4 and TRBJ2-7, with 8 bases matching TRBD2. Germline V gives CDR1 SGHNT, CDR2 YYREEE (reference sequence). J gave up 3 bases and V 4 bases, and 6 bases lay outside the gene matches. This CDR3 contains 14 residues. The CDR3 nucleotides read TGTGCCAGCAGCGAGACTAGCGCGAACTACGAGCAGTACTTC. It encodes CASSETSANYEQYF.

The rearrangement joins TRBV29-1 to TRBJ2-7, with D possibly being TRBD1 (6 bases). The germline gives CDR1 SQVTM, CDR2 ANQGSEA. V gave up 5 bases and J gave up 4 bases, with 12 bases separating them. The CDR3 has 12 residues. CDR3: CSVRIGTYEQYF. In DNA form, the CDR3 reads TGCAGCGTTCGTATTGGGACATACGAGCAGTACTTC.

The rearrangement links TRBV7-2 to TRBJ2-7; 11 nucleotides match TRBD2. The germline V gene encodes CDR1 SGHTA and CDR2 FQGNSA. The trim removed 1 base at V and 3 bases at J, leaving 11 bases unmatched. The CDR3 totals 18 residues. For the CDR3, the DNA is TGTGCCAGCAGCTTAGGTCGTCTAGCGGGAGGTTCGGGCTACGAGCAGTACTTC. Its translation is CASSLGRLAGGSGYEQYF.

The chain has TRBV9 and TRBJ1-1; possible D gene TRBD1, 5 bases. The CDR3 sequence is 15 residues long. Trimming took off 0 bases at V and 3 bases at J, with 12 bases between the two ends. Germline V CDR1 and CDR2: SGDLS, YYNGEE. DNA for the CDR3: TGTGCCAGCAGCGTAGTTCCAGGGTGGGACACTGAAGCTTTCTTT. It yields the protein CASSVVPGWDTEAFF.

The genes are TRBV6-5 and TRBJ1-1; 12 positions agree with TRBD1. Looked up from germline, CDR1 is MNHEY and CDR2 is SVGAGI. J gave up 6 bases and V 6 bases, and 5 bases lay outside the gene matches. This CDR3 is built from 14 residues. The CDR3 spells CASSKRDRGPEAFF. In DNA, the CDR3 is TGTGCCAGCAGCAAGCGGGACAGGGGGCCTGAAGCTTTCTTT.

A remark on this clone: Compared with germline, one end of the junction differs, possibly owing to a read error. J is TRBJ2-7 and V is TRBV5-1; 10 nucleotides agree with TRBD2. The CDR3 runs to 14 residues. Per germline, CDR1 SGHRS and CDR2 YFSETQ. The CDR3 spells CASSPSGSKYEQSF. The CDR3 bases are TGCGCCAGCAGCCCTAGCGGGAGTAAGTACGAGCAGTCCTTC.

The V and J genes are TRBV29-1 and TRBJ2-1, with TRBD2 matching over 14 bases. Germline V gene lookup returns CDR1 SQVTM and CDR2 ANQGSEA. Unmatched junction bases numbered 16, after V lost 7 bases and J lost 8 bases. The CDR3 consists of 17 residues. CDR3 bases: TGCAGCGCCGGACTAGCGGGAGGCTTTATGTTGAGCTATGAGCAGTTCTTC. It encodes CSAGLAGGFMLSYEQFF.

The rearrangement uses TRBV5-5 and TRBJ1-4; 7 nucleotides align to TRBD1. With 4 bases clipped from V and 8 bases from J, the junction kept 11 bases outside the gene matches. CDR1 is SGHKS, CDR2 YYEKEE, per germline (reference sequence). This CDR3 has 15 amino acids. Here the CDR3 DNA reads TGTGCCAGCAGCCACCGGGATCAGGGGGACGAAAAACTGTTTTTT. Protein sequence: CASSHRDQGDEKLFF.

The chain links TRBV7-9 to TRBJ2-7, with 11 bases that match TRBD2. V gave up 4 bases and J gave up 7 bases; unmatched junction bases: 9. This CDR3 region has 15 residues. The germline V gene has CDR1 SEHNR and CDR2 FQNEAQ (reference sequence). The CDR3 DNA is TGTGCCAGCAGCTCGACCGGGACTAGCGGTCGTGAGCAGTACTTC. Its translation: CASSSTGTSGREQYF.

The chain couples TRBV28 to TRBJ1-6; D may be TRBD1 (6 bases). Trimming shortened V by 6 bases and J by 6 bases, and 15 bases separated the two germline ends. From germline, CDR1 is MDHEN and CDR2 SYDVKM. The CDR3 runs 15 residues. This CDR3 is CASRPRTEFNSPLHF. CDR3 nucleotide sequence: TGTGCCAGCAGACCGAGGACAGAATTTAATTCACCCCTCCACTTT.

The rearrangement joins TRBV9 to TRBJ2-2; D is perhaps TRBD1 (6 bases). There are 14 residues in the CDR3. Germline-derived CDR1 and CDR2 are SGDLS and YYNGEE. The V end lost 2 bases, the J end lost 1 base, and 6 bases lay between the germline ends. Here the CDR3 reads CASSVGQNTGELFF. Written as DNA, the CDR3 is TGTGCCAGCAGCGTGGGACAGAACACCGGGGAGCTGTTTTTT.

This chain uses TRBV10-3 with TRBJ2-7; 7 bases line up with TRBD1. The length of the CDR3 is 15 residues. V lost 0 bases, J lost 9 bases, and 11 bases stayed unmatched. The germline CDR1 and CDR2 sequences are ENHRY and SYGVKD. CDR3 sequence reads: CAISESQGSPPGQYF. The CDR3 bases are TGTGCCATCAGTGAGTCACAGGGGAGTCCCCCTGGGCAGTACTTC.